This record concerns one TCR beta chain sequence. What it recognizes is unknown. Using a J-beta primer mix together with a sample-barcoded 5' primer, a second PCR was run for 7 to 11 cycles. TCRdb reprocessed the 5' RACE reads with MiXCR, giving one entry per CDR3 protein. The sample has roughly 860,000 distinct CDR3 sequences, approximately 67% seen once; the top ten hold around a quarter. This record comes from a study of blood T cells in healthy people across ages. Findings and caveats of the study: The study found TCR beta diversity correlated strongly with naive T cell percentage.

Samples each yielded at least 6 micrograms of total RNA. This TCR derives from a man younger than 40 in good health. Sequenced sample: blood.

CDR3 in DNA: TGCGCCAGCAGCCAAGACACCCCTAGCGGGGGGGTGGTGTGGGATGAGCAGTTCTTC. This gives the protein CASSQDTPSGGVVWDEQFF. The V gene is TRBV4-3, the J gene TRBJ2-1; TRBD2 agrees at 12 bases. This CDR3 is 19 amino acids long. V trimming: 0 bases; J trimming: 8 bases; junction bases outside the gene matches: 14. Germline CDR1 LGHNA, CDR2 YSLEER.